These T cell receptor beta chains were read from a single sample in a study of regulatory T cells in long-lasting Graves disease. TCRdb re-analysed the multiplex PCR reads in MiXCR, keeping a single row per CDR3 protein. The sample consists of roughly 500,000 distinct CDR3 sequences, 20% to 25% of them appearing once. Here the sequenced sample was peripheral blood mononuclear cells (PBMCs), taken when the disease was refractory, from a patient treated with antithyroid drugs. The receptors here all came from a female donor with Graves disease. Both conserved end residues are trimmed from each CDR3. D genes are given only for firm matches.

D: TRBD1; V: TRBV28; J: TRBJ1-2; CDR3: ASTLQSGGWGYT
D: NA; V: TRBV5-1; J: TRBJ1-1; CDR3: ASSLAGMRDTEAF
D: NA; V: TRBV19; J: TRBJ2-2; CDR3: ASILNRDTGELF
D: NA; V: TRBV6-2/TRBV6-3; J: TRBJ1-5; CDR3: ASSYRLRRRNQPQH
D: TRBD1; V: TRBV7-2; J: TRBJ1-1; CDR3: ASKIGTGDTEAF
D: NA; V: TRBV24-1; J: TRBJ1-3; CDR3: ATSDLGLEGNTIY
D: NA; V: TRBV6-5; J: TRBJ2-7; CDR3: ASSFGRSSYEQY
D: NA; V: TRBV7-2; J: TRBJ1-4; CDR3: ASSANRATMINEKLF
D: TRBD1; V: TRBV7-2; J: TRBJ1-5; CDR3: ASSIAQGGYQPQH
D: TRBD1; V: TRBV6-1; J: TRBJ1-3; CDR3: ASRKGQGSGNTIY
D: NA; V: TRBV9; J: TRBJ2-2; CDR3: ASSPTGPLRTGELF
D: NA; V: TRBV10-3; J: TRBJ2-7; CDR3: AIGQQFNEQY
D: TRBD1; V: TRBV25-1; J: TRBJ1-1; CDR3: ASSAGQTNTEAF
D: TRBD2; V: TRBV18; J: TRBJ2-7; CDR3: ASSPSGNEQY
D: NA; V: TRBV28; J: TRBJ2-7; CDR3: ASRDIYEQY
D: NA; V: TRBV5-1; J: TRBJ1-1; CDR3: ASRLTTEAF
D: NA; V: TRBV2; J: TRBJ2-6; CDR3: ASSEMSAGANVLT
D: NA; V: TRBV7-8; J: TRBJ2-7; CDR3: ASSLPSGEQY
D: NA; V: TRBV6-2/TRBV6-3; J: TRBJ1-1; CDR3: ASSYKAGLRTEAF
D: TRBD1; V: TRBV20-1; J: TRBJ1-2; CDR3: SARDQGRGHGYT
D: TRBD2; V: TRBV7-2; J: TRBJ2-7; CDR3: ASSLGISGSTEQY
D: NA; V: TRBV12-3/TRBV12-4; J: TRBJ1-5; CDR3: ASSLLVGNQPQH
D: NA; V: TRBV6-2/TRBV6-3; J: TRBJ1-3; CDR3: ASSYSGTRSSGNTIY
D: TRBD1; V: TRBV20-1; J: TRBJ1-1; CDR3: SATPPGTGEPEAF
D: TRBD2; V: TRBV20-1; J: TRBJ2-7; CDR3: SAYTSGATYEQY
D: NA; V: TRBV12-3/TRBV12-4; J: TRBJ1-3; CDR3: ASSLMDGNTIY
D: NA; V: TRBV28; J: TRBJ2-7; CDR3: ASSRDLGPYEQY
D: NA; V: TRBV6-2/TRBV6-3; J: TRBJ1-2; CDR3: ASSYEVVYGYT
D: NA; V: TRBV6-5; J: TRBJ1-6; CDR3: ASSYSSKRVLYNSPLH
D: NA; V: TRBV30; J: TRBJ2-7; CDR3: AWRSGTGYEQY
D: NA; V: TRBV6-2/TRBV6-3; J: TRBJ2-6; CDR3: ASSALAGTFSGANVLT
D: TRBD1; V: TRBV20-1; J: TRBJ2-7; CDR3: SASPREQGYEQY
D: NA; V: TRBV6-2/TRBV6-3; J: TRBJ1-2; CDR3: ASSYGRGGYT
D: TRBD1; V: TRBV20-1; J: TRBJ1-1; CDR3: SAWDSMNTEAF
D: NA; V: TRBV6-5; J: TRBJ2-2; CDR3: ASSYTLDNTGELF
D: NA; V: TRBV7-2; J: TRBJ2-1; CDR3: ASRQGGANYNEQF
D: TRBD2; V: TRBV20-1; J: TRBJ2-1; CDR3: SAPGLAGSYNEQF